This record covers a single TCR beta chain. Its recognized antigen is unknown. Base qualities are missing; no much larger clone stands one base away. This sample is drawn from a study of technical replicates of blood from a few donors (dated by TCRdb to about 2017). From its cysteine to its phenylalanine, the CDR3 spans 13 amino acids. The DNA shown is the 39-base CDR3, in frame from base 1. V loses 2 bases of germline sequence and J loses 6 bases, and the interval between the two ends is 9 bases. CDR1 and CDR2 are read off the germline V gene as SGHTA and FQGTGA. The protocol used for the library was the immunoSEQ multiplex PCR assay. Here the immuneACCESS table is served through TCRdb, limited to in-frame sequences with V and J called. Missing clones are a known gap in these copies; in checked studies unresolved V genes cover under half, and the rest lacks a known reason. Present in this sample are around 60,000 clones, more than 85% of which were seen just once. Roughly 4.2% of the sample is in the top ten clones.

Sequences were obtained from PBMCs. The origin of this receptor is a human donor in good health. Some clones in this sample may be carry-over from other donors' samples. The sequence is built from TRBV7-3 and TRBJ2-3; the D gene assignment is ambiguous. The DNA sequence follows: TGTGCCAGCAGCTTATTAGCTGGGGATACGCAGTATTTT. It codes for CASSLLAGDTQYF.